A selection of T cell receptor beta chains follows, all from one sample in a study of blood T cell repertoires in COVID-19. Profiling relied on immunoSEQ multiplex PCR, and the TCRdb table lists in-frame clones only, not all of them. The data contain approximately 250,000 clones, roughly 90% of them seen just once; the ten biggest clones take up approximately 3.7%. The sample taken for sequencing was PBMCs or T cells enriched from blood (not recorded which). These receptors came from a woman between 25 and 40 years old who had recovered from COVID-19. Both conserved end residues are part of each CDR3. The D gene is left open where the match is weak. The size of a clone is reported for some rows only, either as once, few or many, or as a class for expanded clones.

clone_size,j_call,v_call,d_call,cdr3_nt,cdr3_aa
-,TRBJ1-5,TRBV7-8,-,TGTGCCAGCAGCTTAGGGGCAGCAAATCAGCCCCAGCATTTT,CASSLGAANQPQHF
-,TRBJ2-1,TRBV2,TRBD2,TGTGCCAGCAGACTTACTAGCGGGAGCTACAATGAGCAGTTCTTC,CASRLTSGSYNEQFF
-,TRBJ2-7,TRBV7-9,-,TGTGCCAGCAGCCGCACAGGGCTCGACGAGCAGTACTTC,CASSRTGLDEQYF
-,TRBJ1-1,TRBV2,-,TGTGCCAGCAGGCCACAGGGTTGGGACACTGAAGCTTTCTTT,CASRPQGWDTEAFF
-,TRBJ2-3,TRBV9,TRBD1,TGTGCCAGCAGCGTAGGTCCCGGGACAGGGGTTGAAGATACGCAGTATTTT,CASSVGPGTGVEDTQYF
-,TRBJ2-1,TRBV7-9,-,TGTGCCAGCAGCTTAGTTGGTAGCTATGAGCAGTTCTTC,CASSLVGSYEQFF
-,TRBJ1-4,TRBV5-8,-,TGTGCCAGCAGCTTCGAGGGAACTAATGAAAAACTGTTTTTT,CASSFEGTNEKLFF
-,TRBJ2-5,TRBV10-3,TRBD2,TGTGCCATCAGCGGGCTAGCGGCAAACCAAGAGACCCAGTACTTC,CAISGLAANQETQYF
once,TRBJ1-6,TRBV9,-,TGTGCCAGCAGCGTAGATGTCAGGGGTTCACCCCTCCACTTT,CASSVDVRGSPLHF
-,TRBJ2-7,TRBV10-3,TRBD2,TGTGCCATCAGGCCCGGACTAGCAGTTTACGAGCAGTACTTC,CAIRPGLAVYEQYF
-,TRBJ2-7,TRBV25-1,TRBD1,TGTGCCAGCAGTGTCGGGGACAGGGGGCGTTTTCACGAGCAGTACTTC,CASSVGDRGRFHEQYF
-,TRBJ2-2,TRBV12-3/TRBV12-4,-,TGTGCCAGCAGTTACGGAGGCACCGGGGAGCTGTTTTTT,CASSYGGTGELFF
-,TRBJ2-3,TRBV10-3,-,TGTGCCATCAGTCGCGAGCGGGGCACAGATACGCAGTATTTT,CAISRERGTDTQYF
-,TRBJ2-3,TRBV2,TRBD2,TGTGCCAGCAGTGATGAGGGACTAGTGAGGTATTTT,CASSDEGLVRYF
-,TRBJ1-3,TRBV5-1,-,TGCGCCAGCAGCGGAAACAGGGAGCCTGGAAACACCATATATTTT,CASSGNREPGNTIYF
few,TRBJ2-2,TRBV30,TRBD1,TGTGCCTGGGAGACAGGGTATCACACCGGGGAGCTGTTTTTT,CAWETGYHTGELFF